This entry concerns a single T cell receptor (beta chain). CDR3 length: 15 residues. V lost 0 bases and J lost 0; bases outside the gene matches: 0. Germline V gene data show CDR1 as SGHTA and CDR2 as FQGNSA. The data were taken from a study of blood T cell repertoires in COVID-19. Data came from immunoSEQ multiplex PCR; TCRdb stores just in-frame clones and leaves some out. The sample consists of fewer than 400,000 clones, roughly 88% of them appearing once. The sequencing input was peripheral blood. The receptor was isolated from a young woman with COVID-19, enrolled during active disease. This chain connects TRBV7-2 to TRBJ2-7, with TRBD2 matching 9 bases. The CDR3 DNA reads as TGTGCCAGCAGCTTAGCGGGACTAGCCTCCTACGAGCAGTACTTC. It is translated as CASSLAGLASYEQYF. The whole variable domain, remainder taken from reference TRBV7-2 and TRBJ2-7, is GAGVSQSPSNKVTEKGKDVELRCDPISGHTALYWYRQSLGQGLEFLIYFQGNSAPDKSGLPSDRFSAERTGGSVSTLTIQRTQQEDSAVYLCASSLAGLASYEQYFGPGTRLTVT.